The 5 T cell receptor beta chains below were found in one sample sequenced in a study of vaccination and CD4 T cells after COVID-19. Cultured CD4+ T cells had their DNA profiled by the Oncomine TCR Beta short-read assay. Genomic DNA was extracted from cultured CD4+ T cells. TCRdb re-called the PCR reads with MiXCR, one entry per CDR3 protein. This table has 5,800 or so distinct CDR3 sequences, approximately 31% appearing once. Their specific antigens are unknown. Treatment reported: approximately 9-day PBMC culture with coronavirus spike peptide pools or control peptides (ViraFEST assay). CD4+ T-cell collection from the unexposed donor predated the COVID-19 pandemic (2011-2018). The sample consisted of CD4+ T cells from blood, cultured in vitro. The receptors here all came from a human donor in good health.

The rearrangement uses TRBV28 and TRBJ2-7; TRBD2 agrees at 8 bases. The CDR3 contains 19 residues. CDR1 is MDHEN, CDR2 SYDVKM, per germline. V was pared by 4 bases and J by 0 bases, with 17 bases of the junction left unmatched. The CDR3 DNA is TGTGCCAGCAGTTCTTTATGGGGATGGGGGCTAGCGGGCTCCTACGAGCAGTACTTC. This gives the protein CASSSLWGWGLAGSYEQYF.

A few counts support this clonotype. The chain uses TRBV19 and TRBJ2-1; the D gene is possibly TRBD2 (5 bases). Germline lookup yields CDR1 LNHDA and CDR2 SQIVND (reference sequence). CDR3 length: 13 amino acids. V dropped 5 bases and J dropped 12 bases, with 17 bases sitting between them. CDR3 DNA: TGTGCCAGTAGTTTGGGCGGGCCCGCGGCGCAGTTCTTC. This encodes CASSLGGPAAQFF.

The V and J genes are TRBV7-3 and TRBJ2-7; D could derive from TRBD1 or TRBD2 (5 bases each). V gave up 5 bases and J gave up 6 bases, with 20 bases separating them. The CDR3 sequence is 15 residues long. The germline CDR1 and CDR2 sequences are SGHTA and FQGTGA. DNA of the CDR3: TGTGCCAGCAGCCTAAAGGGGCAGGGAGAGGGCGAGCAGTACTTC. Protein: CASSLKGQGEGEQYF.

The chain joins TRBV7-9 to TRBJ2-7; 7 nucleotides line up with TRBD1. CDR3 length: 13 amino acids. V was clipped by 8 bases and J by 2 bases; unmatched bases: 6. Germline loops: CDR1 SEHNR, CDR2 FQNEAQ (reference sequence). The CDR3 spells CASLRTGAYEQYF. In DNA, the CDR3 is TGTGCCAGCCTCCGCACAGGGGCCTACGAGCAGTACTTC.

The chain has TRBV12-3 or TRBV12-4 and TRBJ1-1; D perhaps matches TRBD1 (6 bases). The V gene lost 4 bases and the J gene lost 0 bases, with 9 bases spanning the gap. CDR3 size: 14 residues. The CDR3 sequence is CASSYGQMNTEAFF. Here the CDR3 DNA reads TGTGCCAGCAGTTACGGACAGATGAACACTGAAGCTTTCTTT.